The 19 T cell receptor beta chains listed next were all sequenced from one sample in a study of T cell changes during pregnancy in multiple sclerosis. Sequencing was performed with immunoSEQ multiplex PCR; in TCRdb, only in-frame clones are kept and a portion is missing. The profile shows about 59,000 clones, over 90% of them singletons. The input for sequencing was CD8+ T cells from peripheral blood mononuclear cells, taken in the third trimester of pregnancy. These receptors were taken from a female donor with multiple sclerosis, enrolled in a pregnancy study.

This chain's CDR3 is CASSQEPGLVGELFF. The DNA of the CDR3 is TGCGCCAGCAGCCAAGAACCCGGACTAGTCGGGGAGCTGTTTTTT. V and J are TRBV4-3 and TRBJ2-2; 7 bases line up with TRBD2. The V gene's germline CDR1 is LGHNA and CDR2 YSLEER. J lost 7 bases, V lost 0 bases, and 5 bases had no gene match. This CDR3 is built from 15 residues.

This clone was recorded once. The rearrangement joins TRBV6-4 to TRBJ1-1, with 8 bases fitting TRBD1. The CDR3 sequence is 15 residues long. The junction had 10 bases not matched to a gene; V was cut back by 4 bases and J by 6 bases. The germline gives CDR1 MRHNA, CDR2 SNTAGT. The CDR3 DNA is TGTGCCAGCAGTGCTAATACAGGGGGAGTTCCTGAAGCTTTCTTT. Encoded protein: CASSANTGGVPEAFF.

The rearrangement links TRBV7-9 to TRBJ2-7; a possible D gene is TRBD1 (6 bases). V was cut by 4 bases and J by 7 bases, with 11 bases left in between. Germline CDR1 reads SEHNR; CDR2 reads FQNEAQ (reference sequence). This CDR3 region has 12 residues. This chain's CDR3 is CASSSTGLEQYF. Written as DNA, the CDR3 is TGTGCCAGCAGCTCTACAGGGCTAGAGCAGTACTTC.

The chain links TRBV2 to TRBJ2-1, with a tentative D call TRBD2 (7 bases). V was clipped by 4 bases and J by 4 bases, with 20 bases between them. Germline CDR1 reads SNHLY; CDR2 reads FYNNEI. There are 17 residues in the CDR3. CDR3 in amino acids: CASSGGVGGAEYNEQFF. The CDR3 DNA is TGTGCCAGCAGTGGGGGTGTTGGGGGGGCAGAATACAATGAGCAGTTCTTC. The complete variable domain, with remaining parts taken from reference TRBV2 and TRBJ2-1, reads EPEVTQTPSHQVTQMGQEVILRCVPISNHLYFYWYRQILGQKVEFLVSFYNNEISEKSEIFDDQFSVERPDGSNFTLKIRSTKLEDSAMYFCASSGGVGGAEYNEQFFGPGTRLTVL.

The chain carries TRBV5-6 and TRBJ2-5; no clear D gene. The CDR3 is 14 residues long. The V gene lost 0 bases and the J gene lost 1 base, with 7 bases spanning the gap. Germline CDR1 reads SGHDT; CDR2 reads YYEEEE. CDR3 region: CASSLENFQETQYF. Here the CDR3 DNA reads TGTGCCAGCAGCTTGGAAAACTTCCAAGAGACCCAGTACTTC.

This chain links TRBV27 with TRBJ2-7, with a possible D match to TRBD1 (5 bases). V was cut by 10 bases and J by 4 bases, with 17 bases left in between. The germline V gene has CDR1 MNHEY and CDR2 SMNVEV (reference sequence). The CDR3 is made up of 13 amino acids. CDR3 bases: TGTGCCACCCTTTACTCCAGGGTTTACGAGCAGTACTTC. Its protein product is CATLYSRVYEQYF.

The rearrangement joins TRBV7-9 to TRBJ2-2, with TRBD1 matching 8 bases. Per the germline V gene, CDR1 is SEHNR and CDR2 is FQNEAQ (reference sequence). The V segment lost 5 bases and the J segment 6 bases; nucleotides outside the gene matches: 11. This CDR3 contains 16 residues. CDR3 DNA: TGTGCCAGCAGCGATGGACAGGGAGGCGAGGCCGGGGAGCTGTTTTTT. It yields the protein CASSDGQGGEAGELFF.

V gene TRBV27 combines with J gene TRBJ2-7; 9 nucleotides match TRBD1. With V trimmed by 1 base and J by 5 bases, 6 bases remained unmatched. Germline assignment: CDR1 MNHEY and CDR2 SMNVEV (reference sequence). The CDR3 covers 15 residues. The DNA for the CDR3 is TGTGCCAGCAGTTTATTTCGGACAGGGGCAGACGAGCAGTACTTC. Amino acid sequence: CASSLFRTGADEQYF.

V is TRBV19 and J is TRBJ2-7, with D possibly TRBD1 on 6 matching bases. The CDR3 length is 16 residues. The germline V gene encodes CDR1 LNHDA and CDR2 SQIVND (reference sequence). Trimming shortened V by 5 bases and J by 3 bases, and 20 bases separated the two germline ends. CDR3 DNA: TGTGCCAGTAGTCGTTCCTCGACAGGAAAACACTACGAGCAGTACTTC. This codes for CASSRSSTGKHYEQYF.

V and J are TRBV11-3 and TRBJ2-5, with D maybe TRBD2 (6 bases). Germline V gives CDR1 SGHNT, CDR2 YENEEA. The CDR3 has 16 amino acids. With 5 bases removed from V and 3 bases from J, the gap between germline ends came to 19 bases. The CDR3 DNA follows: TGTGCCAGCAGCCCCTCCGGAGGGGAACAGAAAGAGACCCAGTACTTC. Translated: CASSPSGGEQKETQYF.

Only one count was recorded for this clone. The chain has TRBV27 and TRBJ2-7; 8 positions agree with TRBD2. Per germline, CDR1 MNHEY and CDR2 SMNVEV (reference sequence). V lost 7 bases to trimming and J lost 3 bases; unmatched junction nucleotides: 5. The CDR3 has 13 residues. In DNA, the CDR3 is TGTGCCAGCACACCGGGACTAGGCTACGAGCAGTACTTC. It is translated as CASTPGLGYEQYF.

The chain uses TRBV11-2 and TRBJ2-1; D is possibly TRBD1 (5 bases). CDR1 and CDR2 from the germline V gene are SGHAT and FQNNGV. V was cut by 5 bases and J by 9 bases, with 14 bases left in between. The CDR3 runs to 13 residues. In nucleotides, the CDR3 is TGTGCCAGCAGCCCAGGGCGGTCGCCTGAGCAGTTCTTC. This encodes CASSPGRSPEQFF.

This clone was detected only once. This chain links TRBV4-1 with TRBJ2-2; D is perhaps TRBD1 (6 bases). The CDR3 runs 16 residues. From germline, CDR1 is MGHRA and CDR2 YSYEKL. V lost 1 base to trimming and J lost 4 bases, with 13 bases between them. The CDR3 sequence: CASSQVTGHVTGELFF. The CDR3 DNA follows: TGCGCCAGCAGCCAAGTTACAGGGCACGTCACCGGGGAGCTGTTTTTT.

CDR3 nucleotide sequence: TGTGCCGCTAGCGAGCAGTCCTACAATGAGCAGTTCTTC. Protein: CAASEQSYNEQFF. The rearrangement links TRBV19 to TRBJ2-1; TRBD2 might be the D (6 bases). V dropped 11 bases and J dropped 1 base, with 12 bases sitting between them. The germline CDR1 and CDR2 sequences are LNHDA and SQIVND (reference sequence). The CDR3 covers 13 residues.

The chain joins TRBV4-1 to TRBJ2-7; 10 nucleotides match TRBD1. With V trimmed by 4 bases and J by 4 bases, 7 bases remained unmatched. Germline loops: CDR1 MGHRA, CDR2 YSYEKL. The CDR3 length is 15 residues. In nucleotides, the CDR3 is TGCGCCAGCAGCCGTCTGACAGGGGGCGCGTACGAGCAGTACTTC. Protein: CASSRLTGGAYEQYF.

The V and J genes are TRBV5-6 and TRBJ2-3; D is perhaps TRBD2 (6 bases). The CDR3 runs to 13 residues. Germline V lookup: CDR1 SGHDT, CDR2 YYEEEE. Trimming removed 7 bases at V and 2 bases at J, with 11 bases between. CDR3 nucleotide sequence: TGTGCCAGCTGGGGAGGATCCACAGATACGCAGTATTTT. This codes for CASWGGSTDTQYF.

Here the CDR3 reads CASRPDRAGANVLTF. The DNA for the CDR3 is TGTGCCAGCAGACCCGACAGGGCTGGGGCCAACGTCCTGACTTTC. The chain employs TRBV6-4 and TRBJ2-6; 7 bases agree with TRBD1. The V and J ends lost 6 bases and 2 bases, in that order; junction bases with no gene match: 4. CDR1 is MRHNA and CDR2 is SNTAGT in the germline V gene. This CDR3 spans 15 amino acids.

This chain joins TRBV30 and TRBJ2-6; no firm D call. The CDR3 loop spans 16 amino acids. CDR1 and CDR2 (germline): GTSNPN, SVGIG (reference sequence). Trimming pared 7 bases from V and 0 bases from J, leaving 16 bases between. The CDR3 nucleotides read TGTGCCTATCGTGGCGGTATGAGCTCTGGGGCCAACGTCCTGACTTTC. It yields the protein CAYRGGMSSGANVLTF.

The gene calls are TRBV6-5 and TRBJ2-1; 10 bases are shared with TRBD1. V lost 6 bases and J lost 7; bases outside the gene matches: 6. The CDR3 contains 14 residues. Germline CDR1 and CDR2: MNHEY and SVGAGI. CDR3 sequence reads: CASRFGQGENEQFF. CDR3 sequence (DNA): TGTGCCAGCAGGTTTGGACAGGGGGAAAATGAGCAGTTCTTC.